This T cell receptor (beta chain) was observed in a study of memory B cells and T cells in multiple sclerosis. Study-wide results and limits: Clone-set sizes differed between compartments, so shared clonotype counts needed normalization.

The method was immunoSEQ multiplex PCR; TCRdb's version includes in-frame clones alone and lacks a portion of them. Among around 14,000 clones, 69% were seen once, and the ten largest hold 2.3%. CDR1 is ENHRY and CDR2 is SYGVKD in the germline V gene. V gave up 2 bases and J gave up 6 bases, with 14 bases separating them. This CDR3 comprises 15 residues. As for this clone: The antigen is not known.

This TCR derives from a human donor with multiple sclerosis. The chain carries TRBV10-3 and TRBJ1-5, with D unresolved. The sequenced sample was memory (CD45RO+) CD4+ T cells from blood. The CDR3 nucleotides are TGTGCCATCAGTGAGACGGGGAGTCATGCTCAGCCCCAGCATTTT. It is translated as CAISETGSHAQPQHF.